Listed below are T cell receptor beta chains from one sample, sequenced in a study of cytomegalovirus exposure and HLA in healthy donors. Clones were sequenced by immunoSEQ multiplex PCR, and TCRdb holds only the in-frame ones, with some missing. The sample lists over 150,000 clones; just over 85% were seen once. Specimen: PBMCs. These TCRs come from a human donor in good health. Each CDR3 is given without its conserved first and last residue. Each record gives: V gene, CDR3 protein.

TRBV6-5	ASSYRRNNYGYT
TRBV28	ASSLTGDHYGYT
TRBV2	ASRPQGHEQY
TRBV7-2	ASSLAAGGAANYGYT
TRBV6-1	ASDPRRNQPQH
TRBV2	ASSSGTGFYEQY
TRBV11-2	ASSPGGWEQF
TRBV2	ASSSGYTEAF
TRBV2	ASSERGPGQPQH
TRBV27	ASSWLATDTQY
TRBV7-3	ASSKQGAGETQY
TRBV2	ASSRGYEKLF
TRBV5-1	ASSSTTGDTIY
TRBV7-3	ASSTGPNTEAF
TRBV2	ASSPWTGANNSPLH